These T cell receptor beta chains were read from a single sample in a study of TIL therapy for anti-PD-1-resistant metastatic lung cancer. Clones were sequenced by immunoSEQ multiplex PCR, and TCRdb holds only the in-frame ones, with some missing. The sample has roughly 16,000 clones, 74% seen once; the top ten hold about 34%. The source material was blood, sampled at baseline. These receptors came from a person between 30 and 80 years old with non-small cell lung cancer. Both conserved end residues are part of each CDR3. The D gene is left open where the match is weak. Size tells how often a clone was seen (once, few, many) or the class of an expanded clone, and some rows leave it out.

d_call: -
v_call: TRBV5-6
clone_size: -
j_call: TRBJ1-1
cdr3_nt: TGTGCCAGCAGCTTGGTTGGGGGCCAGAACACTGAAGCTTTCTTT
cdr3_aa: CASSLVGGQNTEAFF

d_call: TRBD2
v_call: TRBV7-9
clone_size: -
j_call: TRBJ2-1
cdr3_nt: TGTGCCAGCAGCCAAGAACGGGGGGGCTACAATGAGCAGTTCTTC
cdr3_aa: CASSQERGGYNEQFF

d_call: -
v_call: TRBV27
clone_size: -
j_call: TRBJ2-3
cdr3_nt: TGTGCCAGCAGTTTATTGTTTACCGGGGCGGCAGATACGCAGTATTTT
cdr3_aa: CASSLLFTGAADTQYF

d_call: TRBD2
v_call: TRBV19
clone_size: -
j_call: TRBJ2-1
cdr3_nt: TGTGCCAGTAGTAGCGGGGGGATCTTGGTCAATGAGCAGTTCTTC
cdr3_aa: CASSSGGILVNEQFF

d_call: -
v_call: TRBV12-5
clone_size: -
j_call: TRBJ1-2
cdr3_nt: TGTGCTAGTGGTTTGGCGGGATATGGCTACACCTTC
cdr3_aa: CASGLAGYGYTF

d_call: -
v_call: TRBV10-3
clone_size: few
j_call: TRBJ2-3
cdr3_nt: TGTGCCATCAGTGAGCCGGCGGGGGCCGGGGGAGATACGCAGTATTTT
cdr3_aa: CAISEPAGAGGDTQYF

d_call: TRBD1
v_call: TRBV15
clone_size: -
j_call: TRBJ1-1
cdr3_nt: TGTGCCACCAGTACAGGGGGAGTTACTGAAGCTTTCTTT
cdr3_aa: CATSTGGVTEAFF

d_call: -
v_call: TRBV5-6
clone_size: -
j_call: TRBJ1-6
cdr3_nt: TGTGCCAGCAGCCTCAGGCCCTCCCAGGGAACTTCACCCCTCCACTTT
cdr3_aa: CASSLRPSQGTSPLHF

d_call: -
v_call: TRBV11-3
clone_size: -
j_call: TRBJ2-3
cdr3_nt: TGTGCCAGCAGCCGACGGGCGGGGAGCACAGATACGCAGTATTTT
cdr3_aa: CASSRRAGSTDTQYF

d_call: -
v_call: TRBV5-4
clone_size: -
j_call: TRBJ2-3
cdr3_nt: TGTGCCAGCAGCTTGGGGGAAGGGGGAACGCAGTATTTT
cdr3_aa: CASSLGEGGTQYF

d_call: TRBD1
v_call: TRBV6-5
clone_size: -
j_call: TRBJ2-1
cdr3_nt: TGTGCCAGCAGCAAAGGGGGCGGCGGCAATGAGCAGTTCTTC
cdr3_aa: CASSKGGGGNEQFF

d_call: TRBD1
v_call: TRBV6-5
clone_size: -
j_call: TRBJ2-5
cdr3_nt: TGTGCCAGCAGTCGGGACAGGCAAGAGACCCAGTACTTC
cdr3_aa: CASSRDRQETQYF

d_call: -
v_call: TRBV9
clone_size: once
j_call: TRBJ2-3
cdr3_nt: TGTGCCAGCAGCGACCAGGACTGGCCAGATACGCAGTATTTT
cdr3_aa: CASSDQDWPDTQYF